This TCR beta chain was retrieved from a study of human T cells and chemical hapten exposure. Study-wide findings and caveats: Sensitizing to DPC left TCRs with a frequency above 1 in 1000 unaltered.

V dropped 2 bases and J dropped 0 bases, with 2 bases sitting between them. This CDR3 region has 13 residues. As to time point: healthy volunteer bleed at 6 weeks. Whole blood that had not been fractionated was the source of extracted total RNA. This clonotype occurred many times. Its antigen is unidentified. The library gave individual cDNA molecules unique molecular identifiers. TCRdb reprocessed the RACE reads with MiXCR, giving one entry per CDR3 protein. The sample lists more than 35,000 distinct CDR3 sequences; around 3.6% were seen once. The sequencing input was whole blood. The chain links TRBV12-3 or TRBV12-4 to TRBJ1-3, with no clear D. The receptor comes from a human donor in good health. Some clones in this sample may be carry-over from other donors' samples. CDR3 loop: CASSLSSGNTIYF. CDR3 sequence (DNA): TGTGCCAGCAGTTTATCCTCTGGAAACACCATATATTTT.